This T cell receptor beta chain was sequenced during a study of CD4 T cell repertoires in COVID-19. Study-level background: After less than 12 days of IL-2 expansion, CFSE-low cells were relabeled and restimulated with other coronavirus spikes.

Trimming took 2 bases from V and 2 from J, leaving 7 bases between them. Per the germline V gene, CDR1 is MNHEY and CDR2 is SVGAGI. The CDR3 runs 13 residues. The method was immunoSEQ multiplex PCR; TCRdb's version includes in-frame clones alone and lacks a portion of them. The profile shows some 80,000 clones, 83% of them singletons. Regarding the study as a whole: In SARS-CoV and/or HKU1 spike cultures, between about 6 and 25% of SARS-CoV-2 clonotypes reappeared.

About this clone: The antigen remains undetermined.

This sequence was found in a human donor who had COVID-19. Material: CD4+ T cells from peripheral blood, obtained after recovery from COVID-19. The chain carries TRBV6-5 and TRBJ2-7; D is undetermined. This CDR3 reads CASSYDRAYEQYF. DNA of the CDR3: TGTGCCAGCAGTTACGACCGGGCCTACGAGCAGTACTTC.